This T cell receptor beta chain derives from a study of blood T cell repertoires in COVID-19. For the study at large: The cDNA or gDNA used as material had been derived from T cells, B-cell-depleted T cells, or PBMCs.

How the authors handled the data: Using reference gene primer amplification, nucleated cell counts were estimated. Sequencing was performed with immunoSEQ multiplex PCR; in TCRdb, only in-frame clones are kept and a portion is missing. V, J and clone size are taken as reported in that table, and D and trimming were inferred from the DNA itself. The table has about 360,000 clones, approximately 86% seen once. This CDR3 region has 16 residues. The germline V gene encodes CDR1 LNHNV and CDR2 YYDKDF (reference sequence). Deletions cut 5 bases from V and 0 bases from J, with 14 bases between. This receptor was identified in a human donor in a cohort sampled during active COVID-19. The sequenced sample consisted of peripheral blood. The gene calls are TRBV15 and TRBJ1-3; D is undetermined. CDR3 sequence reads: CATSGGELYSGNTIYF. In nucleotides, the CDR3 is TGTGCCACCAGCGGCGGAGAATTATACTCTGGAAACACCATATATTTT. The full variable domain, in which reference TRBV15 and TRBJ1-3 provide the parts outside the CDR3, is DAMVIQNPRYQVTQFGKPVTLSCSQTLNHNVMYWYQQKSSQAPKLLFHYYDKDFNNEADTPDNFQSRRPNTSFCFLDIRSPGLGDTAMYLCATSGGELYSGNTIYFGEGSWLTVV.